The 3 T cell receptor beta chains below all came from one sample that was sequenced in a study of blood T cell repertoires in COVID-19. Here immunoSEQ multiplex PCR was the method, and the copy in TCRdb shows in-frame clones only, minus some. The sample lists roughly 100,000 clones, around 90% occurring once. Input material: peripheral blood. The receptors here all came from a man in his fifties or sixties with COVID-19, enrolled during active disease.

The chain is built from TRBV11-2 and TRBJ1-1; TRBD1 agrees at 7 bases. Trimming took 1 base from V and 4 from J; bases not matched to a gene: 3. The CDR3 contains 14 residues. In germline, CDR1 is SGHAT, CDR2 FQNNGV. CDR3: CASSLGQGRTEAFF. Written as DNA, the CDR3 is TGTGCCAGCAGCTTAGGACAGGGCCGCACTGAAGCTTTCTTT.

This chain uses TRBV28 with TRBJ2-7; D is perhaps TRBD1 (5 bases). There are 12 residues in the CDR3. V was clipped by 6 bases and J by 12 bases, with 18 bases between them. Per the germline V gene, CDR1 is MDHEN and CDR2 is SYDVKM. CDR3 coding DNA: TGTGCCAGCAGCAAAGACAGCTCGGTAGCGTACTTC. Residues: CASSKDSSVAYF.

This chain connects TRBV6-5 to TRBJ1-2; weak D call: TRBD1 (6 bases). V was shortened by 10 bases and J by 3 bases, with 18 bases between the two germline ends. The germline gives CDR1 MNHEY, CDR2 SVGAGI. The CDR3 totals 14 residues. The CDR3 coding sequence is TGTGCCACATCCCCGCTACGGACAGACTATGGCTACACCTTC. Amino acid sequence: CATSPLRTDYGYTF.